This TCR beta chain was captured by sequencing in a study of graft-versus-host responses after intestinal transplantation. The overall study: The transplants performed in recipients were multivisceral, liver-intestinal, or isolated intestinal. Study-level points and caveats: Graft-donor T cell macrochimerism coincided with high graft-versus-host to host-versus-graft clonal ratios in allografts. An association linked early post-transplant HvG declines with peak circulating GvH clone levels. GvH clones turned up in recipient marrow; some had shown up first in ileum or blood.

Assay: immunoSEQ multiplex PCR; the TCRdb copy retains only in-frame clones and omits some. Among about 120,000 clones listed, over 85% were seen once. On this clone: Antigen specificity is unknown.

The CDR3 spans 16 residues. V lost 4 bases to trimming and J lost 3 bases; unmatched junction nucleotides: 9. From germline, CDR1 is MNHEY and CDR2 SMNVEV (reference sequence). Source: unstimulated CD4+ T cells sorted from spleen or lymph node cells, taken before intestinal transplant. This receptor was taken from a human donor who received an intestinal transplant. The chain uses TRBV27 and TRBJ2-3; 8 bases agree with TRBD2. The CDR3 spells CASSWDYGTSTDTQYF. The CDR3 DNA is TGTGCCAGCAGTTGGGACTACGGGACTAGTACAGATACGCAGTATTTT.